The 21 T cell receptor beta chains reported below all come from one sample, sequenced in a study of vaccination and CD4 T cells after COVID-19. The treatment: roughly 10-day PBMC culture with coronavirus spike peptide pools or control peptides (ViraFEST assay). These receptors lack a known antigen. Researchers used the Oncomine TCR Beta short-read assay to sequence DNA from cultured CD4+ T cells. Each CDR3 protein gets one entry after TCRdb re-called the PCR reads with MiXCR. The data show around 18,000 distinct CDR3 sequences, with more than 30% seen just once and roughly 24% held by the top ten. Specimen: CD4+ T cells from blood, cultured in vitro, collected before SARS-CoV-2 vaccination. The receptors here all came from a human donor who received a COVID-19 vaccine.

The CDR3 nucleotides are TGCAGTGCCCTCAAACCGACTGGCTCCTATAATTCACCCCTCCACTTT. Protein product: CSALKPTGSYNSPLHF. The chain joins TRBV20-1 to TRBJ1-6; D gene uncertain. This CDR3 is 16 amino acids long. Germline V lookup: CDR1 DFQATT, CDR2 SNEGSKA (reference sequence). V was cut by 6 bases and J by 0 bases, with 15 bases left in between.

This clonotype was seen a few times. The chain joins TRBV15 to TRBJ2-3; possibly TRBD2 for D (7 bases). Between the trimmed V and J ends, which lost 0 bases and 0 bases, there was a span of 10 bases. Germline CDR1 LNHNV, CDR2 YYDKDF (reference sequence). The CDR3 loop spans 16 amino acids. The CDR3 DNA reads TGTGCCACCAGCAGAGATGGGAGGGGGAGCACAGATACGCAGTATTTT. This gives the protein CATSRDGRGSTDTQYF. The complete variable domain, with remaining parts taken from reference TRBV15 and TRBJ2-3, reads DAMVIQNPRYQVTQFGKPVTLSCSQTLNHNVMYWYQQKSSQAPKLLFHYYDKDFNNEADTPDNFQSRRPNTSFCFLDIRSPGLGDTAMYLCATSRDGRGSTDTQYFGPGTRLTVL.

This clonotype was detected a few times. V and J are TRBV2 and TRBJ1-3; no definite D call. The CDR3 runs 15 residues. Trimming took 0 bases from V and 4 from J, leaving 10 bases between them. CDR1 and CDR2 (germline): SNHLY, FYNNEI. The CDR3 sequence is CASSEARISGNTIYF. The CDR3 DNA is TGTGCCAGCAGTGAAGCACGGATATCAGGAAACACCATATATTTT.

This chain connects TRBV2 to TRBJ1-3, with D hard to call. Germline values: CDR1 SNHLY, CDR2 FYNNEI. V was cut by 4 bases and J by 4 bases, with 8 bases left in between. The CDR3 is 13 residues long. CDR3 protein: CASSASAGNTIYF. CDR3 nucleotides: TGTGCCAGCAGTGCCTCGGCCGGAAACACCATATATTTT.

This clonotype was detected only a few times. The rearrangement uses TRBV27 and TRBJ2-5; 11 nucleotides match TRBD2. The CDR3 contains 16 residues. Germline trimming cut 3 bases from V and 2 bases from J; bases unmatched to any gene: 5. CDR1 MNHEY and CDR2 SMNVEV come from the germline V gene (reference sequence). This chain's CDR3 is CASSFLTSGDQETQYF. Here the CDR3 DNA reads TGTGCCAGCAGTTTTCTGACTAGCGGGGATCAAGAGACCCAGTACTTC.

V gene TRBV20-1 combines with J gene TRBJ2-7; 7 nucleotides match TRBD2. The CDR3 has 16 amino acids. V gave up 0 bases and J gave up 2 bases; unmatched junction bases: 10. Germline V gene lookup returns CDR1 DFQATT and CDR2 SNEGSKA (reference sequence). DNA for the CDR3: TGCAGTGCTAGAGATTTATCAGGCGGGGGAGCCTACGAGCAGTACTTC. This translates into CSARDLSGGGAYEQYF.

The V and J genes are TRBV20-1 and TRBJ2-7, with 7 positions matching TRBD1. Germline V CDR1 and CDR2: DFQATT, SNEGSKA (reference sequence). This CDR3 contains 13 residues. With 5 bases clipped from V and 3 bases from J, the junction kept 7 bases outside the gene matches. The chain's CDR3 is CSAGRGQFYEQYF. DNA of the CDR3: TGCAGTGCTGGCCGGGGACAGTTCTACGAGCAGTACTTC.

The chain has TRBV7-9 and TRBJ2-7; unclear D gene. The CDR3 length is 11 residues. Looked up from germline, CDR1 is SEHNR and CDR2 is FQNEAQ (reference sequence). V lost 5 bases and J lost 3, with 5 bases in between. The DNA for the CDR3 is TGTGCCAGCAGCGGGGTCTACGAGCAGTACTTC. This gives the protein CASSGVYEQYF.

The CDR3 spells CASSGLSAPRETQYF. The CDR3 coding sequence is TGTGCCAGCAGTGGGTTGTCGGCTCCAAGAGAGACCCAGTACTTC. The gene calls are TRBV25-1 and TRBJ2-5; D not resolved. Germline V gene lookup returns CDR1 MGHDK and CDR2 SYGVNS. This CDR3 has 15 residues. Trimming stripped 4 bases from V and 4 bases from J, with 16 bases between.

The CDR3 spells CASSEAPGTGSPLHF. In DNA form, the CDR3 reads TGTGCCAGCAGTGAGGCCCCGGGGACGGGTTCACCCCTCCACTTT. V and J are TRBV25-1 and TRBJ1-6; perhaps TRBD1 as D (5 bases). Germline lookup yields CDR1 MGHDK and CDR2 SYGVNS. With 3 bases removed from V and 9 bases from J, the gap between germline ends came to 15 bases. This CDR3 is 15 amino acids long.

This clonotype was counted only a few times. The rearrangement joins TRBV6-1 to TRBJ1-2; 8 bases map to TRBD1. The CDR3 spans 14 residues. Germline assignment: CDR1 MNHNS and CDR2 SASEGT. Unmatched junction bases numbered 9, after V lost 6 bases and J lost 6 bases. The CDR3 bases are TGTGCCAGCAGCCGAAAACAGGGGGGGGATGGCTACACCTTC. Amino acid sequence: CASSRKQGGDGYTF.

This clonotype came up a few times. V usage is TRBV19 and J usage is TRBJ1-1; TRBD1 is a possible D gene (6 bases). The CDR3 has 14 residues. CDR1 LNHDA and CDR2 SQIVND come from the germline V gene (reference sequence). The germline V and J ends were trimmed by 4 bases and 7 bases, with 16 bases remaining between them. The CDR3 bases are TGTGCCAGTAGTACGGGACACCGGGAAGTTGAAGCTTTCTTT. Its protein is CASSTGHREVEAFF. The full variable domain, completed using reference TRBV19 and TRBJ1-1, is DGGITQSPKYLFRKEGQNVTLSCEQNLNHDAMYWYRQDPGQGLRLIYYSQIVNDFQKGDIAEGYSVSREKKESFPLTVTSAQKNPTAFYLCASSTGHREVEAFFGQGTRLTVV.

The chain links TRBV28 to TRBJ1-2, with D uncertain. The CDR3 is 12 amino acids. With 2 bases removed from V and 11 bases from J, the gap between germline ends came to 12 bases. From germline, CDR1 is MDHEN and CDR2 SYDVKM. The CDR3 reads CASSLQAERYTF. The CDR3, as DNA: TGTGCCAGCAGTTTACAGGCAGAGCGGTACACCTTC.

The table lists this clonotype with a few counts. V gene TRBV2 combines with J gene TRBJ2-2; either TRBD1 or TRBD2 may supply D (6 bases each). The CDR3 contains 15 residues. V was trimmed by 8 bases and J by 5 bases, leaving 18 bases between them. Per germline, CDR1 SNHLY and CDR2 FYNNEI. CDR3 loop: CASRARGARTGELFF. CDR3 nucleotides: TGTGCCAGCCGGGCGAGGGGGGCGCGAACCGGGGAGCTGTTTTTT.

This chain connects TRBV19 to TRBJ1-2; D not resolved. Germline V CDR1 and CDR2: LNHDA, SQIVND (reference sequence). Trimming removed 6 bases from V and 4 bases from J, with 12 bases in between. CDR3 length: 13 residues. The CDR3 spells CASSPAAGYGYTF. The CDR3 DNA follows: TGTGCCAGTAGCCCGGCAGCCGGCTATGGCTACACCTTC.

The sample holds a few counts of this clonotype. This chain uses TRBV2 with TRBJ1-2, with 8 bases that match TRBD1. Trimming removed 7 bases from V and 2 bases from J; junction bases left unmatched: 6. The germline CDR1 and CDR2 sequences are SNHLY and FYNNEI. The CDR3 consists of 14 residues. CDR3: CASTGDRYNYGYTF. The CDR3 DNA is TGTGCCAGCACCGGGGACAGGTACAACTATGGCTACACCTTC.

In nucleotides, the CDR3 is TGTGCCAGCAGCTCCGTAGTTACCTACGAGCAGTACTTC. This gives the protein CASSSVVTYEQYF. V and J are TRBV21-1 and TRBJ2-7. TRBV21-1 is a recognized pseudogene. This CDR3 is built from 13 residues.

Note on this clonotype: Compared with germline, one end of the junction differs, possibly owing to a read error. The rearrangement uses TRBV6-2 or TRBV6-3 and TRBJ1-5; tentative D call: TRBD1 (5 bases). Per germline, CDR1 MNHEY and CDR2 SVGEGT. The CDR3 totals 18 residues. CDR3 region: CASSYFTARVTSNQPRHF. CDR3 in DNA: TGTGCCAGCAGTTATTTCACGGCCAGGGTCACTAGCAATCAGCCCCGGCATTTT.

The CDR3 nucleotides read TGTGCCAGCAGGGACGGACAGGGCGTACAAGATACGCAGTATTTT. Translated: CASRDGQGVQDTQYF. The rearrangement links TRBV7-9 to TRBJ2-3; 8 bases match TRBD1. From germline, CDR1 is SEHNR and CDR2 FQNEAQ (reference sequence). After removal of 6 bases from V and 5 bases from J, the junction contained 10 bases not matched to a gene. CDR3 size: 15 residues.

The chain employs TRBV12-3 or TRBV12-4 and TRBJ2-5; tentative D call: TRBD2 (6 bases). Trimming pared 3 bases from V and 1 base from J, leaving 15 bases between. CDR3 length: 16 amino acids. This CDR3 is CASSLGGPGTQETQYF. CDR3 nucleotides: TGTGCCAGCAGTTTGGGGGGACCGGGGACCCAAGAGACCCAGTACTTC.

The DNA of the CDR3 is TGTGCCAGCAGTTACGACAGGGGGCGAGTGAACACTGAAGCTTTCTTT. Translated, it gives CASSYDRGRVNTEAFF. The chain couples TRBV12-3 or TRBV12-4 to TRBJ1-1, with 10 bases matching TRBD1. V was clipped by 4 bases and J by 0 bases; unmatched bases: 5. The CDR3 sequence is 16 residues long.